Listed below are T cell receptor beta chains from one sample, sequenced in a study of naive and memory T cell subsets. TCRdb fed the UMI-ligation and nested PCR reads into MiXCR, producing one record per CDR3 protein. The table has some 150,000 distinct CDR3 sequences, approximately 17% seen once; the top ten hold roughly 0.14%. Material: naive CD4+ T cells from blood. These receptors originate from a human donor in good health. Each CDR3 is given with its conserved first and last residue. D genes are given only for firm matches. The size entry is marked missing in some rows and otherwise reads once, few, many or a size class.

v_call: TRBV7-9; d_call: TRBD2; clone_size: -; j_call: TRBJ2-5; cdr3_nt: TGTGCCAGCAGCTTGGGTCTAGCGGGACCTCAAGAGACCCAGTACTTC; cdr3_aa: CASSLGLAGPQETQYF
v_call: TRBV19; d_call: -; clone_size: -; j_call: TRBJ2-5; cdr3_nt: TGTGCCAGTAGGGCCGCCGGGGCAGGGACCCAGTACTTC; cdr3_aa: CASRAAGAGTQYF
v_call: TRBV29-1; d_call: TRBD2; clone_size: -; j_call: TRBJ2-7; cdr3_nt: TGCAGCGTTAAACGGGAGGGGTACGAGCAGTACTTC; cdr3_aa: CSVKREGYEQYF
v_call: TRBV18; d_call: -; clone_size: -; j_call: TRBJ2-1; cdr3_nt: TGTGCCAGCTCACCGCGCCTTATCGACAATGAGCAGTTCTTC; cdr3_aa: CASSPRLIDNEQFF
v_call: TRBV21-1; d_call: -; clone_size: -; j_call: TRBJ2-1; cdr3_nt: TGTGCCAGCAGCATCTTAGTAGAGGGGACTAGCGTGTTCAATGAGCAGTTCTTC; cdr3_aa: CASSILVEGTSVFNEQFF
v_call: TRBV28; d_call: -; clone_size: -; j_call: TRBJ1-4; cdr3_nt: TGTGCCAGCAGTTTGGGGACCAGTGAAAAACTGTTTTTT; cdr3_aa: CASSLGTSEKLFF
v_call: TRBV10-2; d_call: -; clone_size: few; j_call: TRBJ1-5; cdr3_nt: TGCGCCAGCAGCGGGGGAGGCCAGCCCCAGCATTTT; cdr3_aa: CASSGGGQPQHF
v_call: TRBV6-1; d_call: TRBD1; clone_size: -; j_call: TRBJ2-2; cdr3_nt: TGTGCCAGCAGTGACCGGAAGACAGGGCGCGGCACCGGGGAGCTGTTTTTT; cdr3_aa: CASSDRKTGRGTGELFF
v_call: TRBV9; d_call: TRBD2; clone_size: many; j_call: TRBJ2-4; cdr3_nt: TGTGCCAGCAGCGCCGCAGCGGGAGGGACCAAAAACATTCAGTACTTC; cdr3_aa: CASSAAAGGTKNIQYF
v_call: TRBV4-1; d_call: -; clone_size: -; j_call: TRBJ2-1; cdr3_nt: TGCGCCAGCAGCCCGGACTGGGTACCCTACAATGAGCAGTTCTTC; cdr3_aa: CASSPDWVPYNEQFF
v_call: TRBV28; d_call: -; clone_size: -; j_call: TRBJ1-1; cdr3_nt: TGTGCCAGCAGTAACTCCGGGTCCCTTAACACTGAAGCTTTCTTT; cdr3_aa: CASSNSGSLNTEAFF
v_call: TRBV15; d_call: -; clone_size: -; j_call: TRBJ2-2; cdr3_nt: TGTGCCACCAGCAGAACCTCGTACACCGGGGAGCTGTTTTTT; cdr3_aa: CATSRTSYTGELFF
v_call: TRBV20-1; d_call: TRBD1; clone_size: few; j_call: TRBJ1-5; cdr3_nt: TGCAGTGCTCAGGGACAGGGACAACAGCCCCAGCATTTT; cdr3_aa: CSAQGQGQQPQHF
v_call: TRBV11-2; d_call: TRBD2; clone_size: -; j_call: TRBJ2-3; cdr3_nt: TGTGCCAGCAGCCCTGGGACTAACCCTAGCACAGATACGCAGTATTTT; cdr3_aa: CASSPGTNPSTDTQYF
v_call: TRBV14; d_call: -; clone_size: few; j_call: TRBJ1-2; cdr3_nt: TGTGCCAGCAGCCAACAACCGGGATTGGTAGGGACTTCGTATGGCTACACCTTC; cdr3_aa: CASSQQPGLVGTSYGYTF
v_call: TRBV7-2; d_call: TRBD2; clone_size: once; j_call: TRBJ2-1; cdr3_nt: TGTGCCAGCAGCACCGAGACTAGCGTTTACAATGAGCAGTTCTTC; cdr3_aa: CASSTETSVYNEQFF
v_call: TRBV29-1; d_call: -; clone_size: -; j_call: TRBJ2-6; cdr3_nt: TGCAGTTCAGACGTCTCTGGGGCCAACGTCCTGACTTTC; cdr3_aa: CSSDVSGANVLTF
v_call: TRBV6-4; d_call: -; clone_size: -; j_call: TRBJ2-2; cdr3_nt: TGTGCCAGCAGTGAGACCGGGGGGGAGCTGTTTTTT; cdr3_aa: CASSETGGELFF
v_call: TRBV6-5; d_call: -; clone_size: -; j_call: TRBJ1-1; cdr3_nt: TGTGCCAGCAGTTACAGGGGTCGGGCAGGCCGGGAGGGGCCTGAAGCTTTCTTT; cdr3_aa: CASSYRGRAGREGPEAFF
v_call: TRBV28; d_call: -; clone_size: -; j_call: TRBJ2-5; cdr3_nt: TGTGCCAGCAGTCCTCAGGGGACCCAGTACTTC; cdr3_aa: CASSPQGTQYF
v_call: TRBV2; d_call: -; clone_size: few; j_call: TRBJ2-7; cdr3_nt: TGTGCCAGCAATCACGGAGGTTACGAGCAGTACTTC; cdr3_aa: CASNHGGYEQYF
v_call: TRBV5-6; d_call: -; clone_size: -; j_call: TRBJ2-5; cdr3_nt: TGTGCCAGCAGCTTGGTGGACAGCCAAGAGACCCAGTACTTC; cdr3_aa: CASSLVDSQETQYF
v_call: TRBV18; d_call: -; clone_size: -; j_call: TRBJ2-3; cdr3_nt: TGTGCCAGCTCACCGCGCAGCTCTAGCACAGATACGCAGTATTTT; cdr3_aa: CASSPRSSSTDTQYF
v_call: TRBV20-1; d_call: -; clone_size: -; j_call: TRBJ2-4; cdr3_nt: TGCAGTGCTAGTCCTAAAGTCATTCAGTACTTC; cdr3_aa: CSASPKVIQYF
v_call: TRBV18; d_call: -; clone_size: few; j_call: TRBJ1-2; cdr3_nt: TGTGCCAGCTCACCCGACCAAAACTATGGCTACACCTTC; cdr3_aa: CASSPDQNYGYTF
v_call: TRBV27; d_call: -; clone_size: -; j_call: TRBJ1-1; cdr3_nt: TGTTCCAGCAGTTTAAGGTGGGGGGTCGGGACTGAAGCTTTCTTT; cdr3_aa: CSSSLRWGVGTEAFF
v_call: TRBV20-1; d_call: -; clone_size: few; j_call: TRBJ2-5; cdr3_nt: TGCAGTGCTATCTCAGTTACCCAAGAGACCCAGTACTTC; cdr3_aa: CSAISVTQETQYF
v_call: TRBV11-3; d_call: -; clone_size: few; j_call: TRBJ2-1; cdr3_nt: TGTGCCAGCAGCTCAGGATCCTCTACTGAGCAGTTCTTC; cdr3_aa: CASSSGSSTEQFF
v_call: TRBV28; d_call: -; clone_size: -; j_call: TRBJ2-4; cdr3_nt: TGTGCCAGCAGACAAGGGACCAAAAACATTCAGTACTTC; cdr3_aa: CASRQGTKNIQYF
v_call: TRBV20-1; d_call: TRBD2; clone_size: many; j_call: TRBJ2-1; cdr3_nt: TGCAGGCCAAGACCGCCTAGCGGGAGTTCGGAGGCCTACAATGAGCAGTTCTTC; cdr3_aa: CRPRPPSGSSEAYNEQFF
v_call: TRBV6-5; d_call: -; clone_size: -; j_call: TRBJ1-4; cdr3_nt: TGTGCCAGCAGTCGGACACAAAATGAAAAACTGTTTTTT; cdr3_aa: CASSRTQNEKLFF
v_call: TRBV20-1; d_call: TRBD1; clone_size: few; j_call: TRBJ1-2; cdr3_nt: TGCAGTGCTAGCCTTCAACAGGGGGACTATGGCTACACCTTC; cdr3_aa: CSASLQQGDYGYTF
v_call: TRBV29-1; d_call: TRBD2; clone_size: -; j_call: TRBJ2-2; cdr3_nt: TGCAGCGTACCGGGACTAGCAAACACCGGGGAGCTGTTTTTT; cdr3_aa: CSVPGLANTGELFF
v_call: TRBV29-1; d_call: TRBD2; clone_size: few; j_call: TRBJ2-5; cdr3_nt: TGCAGCTGCCAGCTAACGGGAGGGCCCTCAGAGACCCAGTACTTC; cdr3_aa: CSCQLTGGPSETQYF
v_call: TRBV29-1; d_call: -; clone_size: many; j_call: TRBJ2-3; cdr3_nt: TGCAGCGTTGCCGTTAGCGTAACAGATACGCAGTATTTT; cdr3_aa: CSVAVSVTDTQYF
v_call: TRBV6-2/TRBV6-3; d_call: TRBD2; clone_size: -; j_call: TRBJ2-2; cdr3_nt: TGTGCCAGCAGTTACAAACTAGCGCTCACCGGGGAGCTGTTTTTT; cdr3_aa: CASSYKLALTGELFF